This T cell receptor beta chain was profiled in a study of cytomegalovirus exposure and HLA in healthy donors. V was pared by 0 bases and J by 0 bases, with 7 bases between. The CDR3 is 14 amino acids. Per germline, CDR1 SGDLS and CDR2 YYNGEE. These donors, healthy bone marrow donors, were studied. The PCR had 60 Vbeta and 13 Jbeta primers. Repertoires were generated with immunoSEQ multiplex PCR, while TCRdb's copy carries only in-frame clones and drops some. This sample's clone table lists tens of thousands of clones. Overall study results and limits: Researchers catalogued 164 TCR beta chains as cytomegalovirus-associated. Researchers reported from a later analysis that most CMV-associated TCR beta chains appeared HLA-restricted.

Comments on this clone: No antigen is known for it.

The chain employs TRBV9 and TRBJ2-7; D is possibly TRBD2 (6 bases). The specimen sequenced was PBMCs. The TCR originated in a female donor in good health and CMV-seronegative. CDR3 loop: CASSVVGSSYEQYF. In nucleotides, the CDR3 is TGTGCCAGCAGCGTAGTCGGGAGCTCCTACGAGCAGTACTTC.